This T cell receptor (beta chain) was found in a study of response to subunit inactivated influenza vaccine (dated by TCRdb to the late 2010s). In the study overall: Deep quantitative T cell receptor repertoire profiling was used in the study to track responses to a trivalent subunit inactivated influenza vaccine.

This clonotype was counted only a few times. Its antigen is not yet known. Per-base quality was not reported, and no clone a single base away is much larger than it. Library creation used RT-PCR. Sequencing relied on an Illumina HiSeq 2500. TCRdb reprocessing: public reads trimmed at Q25 with fastp, clones called with MiXCR, in-frame beta chains kept. Every distinct CDR3 protein forms one entry, paired with its most common genes and DNA. The sample records around 490,000 distinct CDR3 sequences, approximately 7.6% of which are singletons. The biggest ten clones account for over 10% of the sample. Study-wide findings and limitations: It was suggested by the authors that each seasonal influenza vaccination may recruit only a limited number of new T cells.

V ends up 4 bases short and J 2 bases short, with an unmatched junction base count of 8. From the cysteine through the phenylalanine, the CDR3 covers 15 amino acids. Kept here is only the CDR3 DNA, which spans 45 bases and is read in frame from base 1. From the germline V gene, CDR1 is SGHDT and CDR2 is YYEEEE. The source is a man between 45 and 75 years old who received an inactivated influenza vaccine. Donor details come from another sample of the same person, matched by shared clones. The sequence joins TRBV5-6 to TRBJ1-1, with TRBD1 matching 7 junction bases. Specimen: PBMCs from blood, collected roughly 24 months after vaccination. In nucleotide form, the sequence is TGTGCCAGCAGCCCATGGGACAGAGAAAACACTGAAGCTTTCTTT. It codes for CASSPWDRENTEAFF.